This record covers a single TCR beta chain. One tube held mixed TRB-A and TRB-B primer pools for touch-down PCR. Reprocessing the multiplex PCR reads, TCRdb reports a single entry for every CDR3 protein and omits DNA. Its table records approximately 2,000 distinct CDR3 sequences. These data come from a study of T cell clusters in autoimmune cytopenias. The CDR3 totals 17 residues. The germline V gene has CDR1 SGHRS and CDR2 YFSETQ. TRB was amplified from approximately 250 ng of peripheral blood genomic DNA per sample. A further study also used this sample, focusing on T cell repertoires in aging, cancer and after chemotherapy. That work states: Donor ages fell into six groups from 30 or younger up to 70 or older. Compared with age-matched healthy donors, untreated hematological or solid cancer patients showed higher blood TCR clonality. In cancer patients, declining TCR diversity with age involved lost richness and lost evenness.

The chain has TRBV5-1 and TRBJ2-2; the D gene TCRdb calls, TRBD1, cannot be checked with no DNA. This receptor was taken from a human donor in good health. Sequenced material: peripheral blood. The chain's CDR3 is CASNPGTGGRGAGELFF.